The entry that follows covers one T cell receptor (beta chain) sequence. Its target antigen remains unknown. No base qualities exist here, and no much larger clone lies one base off it. Donors were 39 systemically healthy Caucasian individuals from Russia aged roughly 6 to 100 years. Each donor gave about 9.7 milliliters of peripheral blood, drawn into EDTA-treated Vacutainer tubes. Ficoll-Paque density-gradient centrifugation was used to isolate PBMCs, with at least 7 million per sample. Trizol reagent was used to extract total RNA from PBMCs, with at least 6 micrograms per sample. The percentages of naive CD45RAhigh/CD27high T cells were determined by flow cytometry on a PBMC aliquot from every donor. The CDR3 holds 13 amino acids from the cysteine to the phenylalanine. The entry retains the CDR3 DNA only, 39 bases that are in frame from base 1. From the germline V gene (reference sequence), CDR1 is SEHNR and CDR2 is FQNEAQ. Compared with germline, V lacks 5 bases and J lacks 8 bases; bases without a gene match: 7.

The data were taken from a study of blood T cells in healthy people across ages (dated by TCRdb to 2013 to 2016). Notes on the research overall: Template switching captured roughly one uniquely barcoded TCR beta cDNA molecule per two T cells in model experiments. The study measured age-related changes in TCR beta repertoire diversity using deep sequencing normalized with unique cDNA molecular identifiers. The donors were divided into four age groups: young (average approximately 16 years), middle-aged (about 39), aged (approximately 62) and long-lived (roughly 82). Using the same blood draw, the study looked at two additional independent replicas of 1 million unique cDNA reads for two donors, one aged 18 to 30 and the other aged 80 or older. Donors of different ages were randomly distributed across sequencing lanes to avoid experimental bias.

Library preparation employed 5' RACE. Sequencing instrument: Illumina HiSeq 2500. A second PCR of about 6 to 12 cycles was run with a J-beta primer mix and a sample-barcoded 5' primer. A unique molecular identifier was introduced onto each TCR beta cDNA molecule by a template-switch 5' adaptor carrying 12 random nucleotides. Each sample yielded at least 2.5 million CDR3-containing paired-end reads. First-strand cDNA was synthesized from all RNA with the Mint cDNA synthesis kit, primed by a TRBC-specific oligonucleotide. After uracil-DNA glycosylase treatment, a first 18-cycle PCR used universal primers M1SS and BC2_uni_R on all cDNA. Under the source paper's analysis protocol: Each sample was normalized by randomly selecting 1 million high-quality reads, each carrying a distinct molecular identifier. Instead of being binned into consensus sequences, reads that shared molecular identifiers were thrown out. MiTCR, run with a Q25 quality threshold and the strictest error-elimination algorithm, handled CDR3 identification, clonotype clustering and error correction. A nonparametric unseen species model with Euler transformation was used to estimate a lower bound on total TCR beta diversity. The public sequencing data were trimmed at Q25 with fastp and processed into clonotypes with MiXCR by TCRdb, which kept only in-frame beta chains. Entries are consolidated by CDR3 protein sequence, retaining the most common genes and DNA. Here the V and J calls rest on TCRdb's processing, not on the authors' analysis. The sample records 800,000 to 900,000 distinct CDR3 sequences, approximately 65% of which are singletons. About a quarter of the sample rests with the top ten.

The study at large found these results: As age increased, observed TCR beta diversity per million T cells dropped in a roughly linear way, and a significant reduction was already evident by age 40. Conclusive comparison of naive and antigen-experienced compartments was prevented by the profiling of bulk unsorted PBMCs. Compared with the aged group, more naive CD4+ T cells, fewer expanded clones and increased TCR diversity were shown by the long-lived group, suggesting age selection. Estimates of total diversity from one million sequenced T cells were regarded as lower bounds and underestimates. A strong correlation was found between observed TCR beta diversity and the percentage of naive T cells measured by flow cytometry. Because the CMV infection status of the donors was unknown, age-related changes in expanded clonotypes may potentially have been confounded.

The TCR comes from a man younger than 45 in good health. The sample comprised blood. The chain employs TRBV7-9 and TRBJ1-1; TRBD1 matches 8 bases in the middle. The nucleotide sequence reads TGTGCCAGCAGCCTCGGAACAGGGGGAGAAGCTTTCTTT. This translates into CASSLGTGGEAFF.